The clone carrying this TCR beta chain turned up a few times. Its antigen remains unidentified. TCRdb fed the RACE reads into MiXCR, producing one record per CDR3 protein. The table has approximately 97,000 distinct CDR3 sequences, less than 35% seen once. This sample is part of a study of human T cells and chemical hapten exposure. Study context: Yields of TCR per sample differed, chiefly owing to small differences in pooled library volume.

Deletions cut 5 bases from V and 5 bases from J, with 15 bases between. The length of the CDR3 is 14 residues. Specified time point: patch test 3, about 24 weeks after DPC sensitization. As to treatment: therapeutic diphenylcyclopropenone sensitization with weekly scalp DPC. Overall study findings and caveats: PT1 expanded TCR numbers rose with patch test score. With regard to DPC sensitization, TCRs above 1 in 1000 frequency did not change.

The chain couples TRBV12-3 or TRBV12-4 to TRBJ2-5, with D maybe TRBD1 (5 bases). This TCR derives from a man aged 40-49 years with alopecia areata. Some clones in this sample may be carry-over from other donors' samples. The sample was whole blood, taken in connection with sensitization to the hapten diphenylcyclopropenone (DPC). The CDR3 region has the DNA TGTGCCAGCAGTGTCCAGGGTTCGGGTGAGACCCAGTACTTC. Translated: CASSVQGSGETQYF.